These 5 T cell receptor beta chains originate from one sample sequenced in a study of PD-L1 blockade in urothelial cancer. Sequencing was performed with immunoSEQ multiplex PCR; in TCRdb, only in-frame clones are kept and a portion is missing. Among about 110,000 clones, approximately 86% were seen once, and the ten largest hold roughly 2.3%. Sequencing was performed on PBMCs, taken around atezolizumab (anti-PD-L1) treatment. The receptors were gathered from a man aged 50-59 years with urothelial cancer.

The chain uses TRBV28 and TRBJ1-5; D possibly corresponds to TRBD1 (6 bases). The germline V gene has CDR1 MDHEN and CDR2 SYDVKM. Deletions cut 2 bases from V and 2 bases from J, with 13 bases between. This CDR3 contains 16 residues. The CDR3: CASSLNGAGGNQPQHF. The CDR3 coding sequence is TGTGCCAGCAGTTTAAATGGGGCAGGGGGCAATCAGCCCCAGCATTTT.

This chain connects TRBV19 to TRBJ2-5; possibly TRBD1 for D (6 bases). This CDR3 comprises 12 residues. Germline V gives CDR1 LNHDA, CDR2 SQIVND (reference sequence). Trimming stripped 6 bases from V and 4 bases from J, with 9 bases between. The CDR3 here is CASRDRGETQYF. CDR3 sequence (DNA): TGTGCCAGTAGGGACAGAGGAGAGACCCAGTACTTC.

The V gene is TRBV7-6, the J gene TRBJ2-1; 10 nucleotides agree with TRBD2. Losses at the gene ends were 3 bases for V and 7 bases for J; bases not matched to a gene: 6. The CDR3 consists of 15 residues. The germline V gene has CDR1 SGHVS and CDR2 FNYEAQ. The CDR3 DNA sequence: TGTGCCAGCAGCTTTCTAGCGGGAGTACGTAATGAGCAGTTCTTC. It is translated as CASSFLAGVRNEQFF.

This chain links TRBV25-1 with TRBJ2-7, with 7 bases fitting TRBD2. J gave up 4 bases and V 4 bases, and 16 bases lay outside the gene matches. Germline CDR1 and CDR2: MGHDK and SYGVNS. This CDR3 has 17 residues. CDR3 DNA sequence: TGTGCCAGCAGTGGACAAGGGGCCGGGACTACCTTATACGAGCAGTACTTC. Residues: CASSGQGAGTTLYEQYF.

J is TRBJ2-1 and V is TRBV30, with 7 bases aligning to TRBD2. Germline CDR1 is GTSNPN and CDR2 is SVGIG (reference sequence). V dropped 0 bases and J dropped 6; count of bases not matched to a gene: 17. This CDR3 has 18 residues. CDR3 sequence: CAWSVAAFGRAIGNEQFF. The CDR3 nucleotides read TGTGCCTGGAGTGTAGCGGCGTTTGGGAGGGCCATCGGCAATGAGCAGTTCTTC.